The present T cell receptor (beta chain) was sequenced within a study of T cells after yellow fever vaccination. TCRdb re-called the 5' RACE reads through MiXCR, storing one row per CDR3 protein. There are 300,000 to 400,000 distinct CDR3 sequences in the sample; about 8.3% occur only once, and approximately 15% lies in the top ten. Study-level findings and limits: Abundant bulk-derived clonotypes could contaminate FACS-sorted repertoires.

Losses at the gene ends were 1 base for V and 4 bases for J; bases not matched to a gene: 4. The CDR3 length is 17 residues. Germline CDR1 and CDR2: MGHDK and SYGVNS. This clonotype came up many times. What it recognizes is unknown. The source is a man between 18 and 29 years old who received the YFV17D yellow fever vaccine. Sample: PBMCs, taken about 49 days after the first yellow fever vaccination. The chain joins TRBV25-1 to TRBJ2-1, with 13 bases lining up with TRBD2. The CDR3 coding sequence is TGTGCCAGCAGTGAATCCCGGACTAGCGGGAGTTACAATGAGCAGTTCTTC. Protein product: CASSESRTSGSYNEQFF.